This T cell receptor beta chain was retrieved from a study of shared clonotypes between healthy human individuals (dated by TCRdb to about 2020). As for the study more broadly: The cohort comprised two women and three men aged 18 to 49 years. Leukapheresis yielded between about 0.85 and 9 billion PBMCs per donor. The study deeply sequenced blood TCR repertoires of about 5 healthy adults to estimate repertoire size and the extent of clonotype sharing between individuals. Different laboratories and diverse techniques were used to prepare libraries and sequence TCR repertoires, to increase sequencing depth and limit assay-specific biases. For each donor, three plates each were used for CD4 naive and CD4 memory, two plates were used for CD8 naive, and one plate was used for CD8 memory. On the study overall, not on this receptor specifically: Sharing across several donors was observed for around 5% of naive CD4, under 4% of naive CD8, over 2% of memory CD4, and about 0.38% of memory CD8 clonotypes. The genetic and exposure-history diversity represented was limited by the small number of donors. Sampling was limited to blood, and TCR repertoires in tissue likely differ from TCR repertoires in blood. Pairwise subsampling led to the expectation that sequencing depth would affect the degree of clonotype sharing among donors. Larger estimated clonotype richness was generally found for naive subsets than for memory subsets. Clonotypes shared by all four sorted-subset donors showed higher generation probabilities than non-shared clonotypes. Even with the large sequencing depth, rarefaction of the sorted-subset datasets indicated that sequencing was incomplete.

CD8 naive samples were obtained by positive selection for CCR7 among CD45RO-negative cells, yielding a CD45RA+CCR7+ population from which TemRA cells were excluded. The donors were healthy, HIV-negative adults with no recently reported acute infections or vaccinations. Only Caucasian adults living in Nashville, Tennessee, USA were represented among the donors. After blood collection by leukapheresis, PBMCs were isolated using Ficoll-Histopaque density gradient centrifugation and then cryopreserved in the vapor phase of liquid nitrogen. Analytical flow cytometry was used to check the purity and quantity of every magnetically sorted T cell population. Genomic DNA was isolated from each sorted fraction and quantified by UV absorbance on a Nanodrop 2000c. On this clone itself: The specificity of this receptor is unknown. The record has no base qualities; no much larger clone is one base away.

Using the deep immunoSEQ assay, multiplex PCR amplified TCR CDR3 regions from genomic DNA. For each cell subset, the extracted genomic DNA was distributed evenly across all wells of several immunoSEQ 96-well plates, and each plate served as one replicate. For sorted subsets, approximately 0.2 ug of genomic DNA, equivalent to some 30,000 T cell genomes, went into each replicate PCR. The purified libraries were quantified using a Qubit 3.0 fluorometer, sized with a Bioanalyzer 2100, and then quantified again using the KAPA Library Quantification kit. Every immunoSEQ 96-well plate was sequenced on a separate single-read 150-cycle Illumina NextSeq 550 flow cell. Concerning the study's data processing: Because the immunoSEQ output included only junctional sequences and no quality scores, the filtering could not be the same as the filtering used for full-length reads. Sequences were annotated with PyIR, a Python wrapper for IgBLAST v1.9, using IMGT germline references to assign V/J genes and CDR3. Reads were removed for weak V/J assignments (E-value above 1e-6), missing CDR3, stop codons, out-of-frame junctions, or ambiguous translated residues. V3J clonotypes were defined as sequences sharing the same inferred V gene, J gene, and CDR3 amino acid sequence. The percentage overlap between two repertoires was calculated by dividing the number of shared unique clonotypes by the size of the smaller repertoire. Repertoire richness was assessed with RTK rarefaction, the Chao1 estimator, and Recon v2.1 estimates of unobserved clonotypes. Generation probabilities for all TCRbeta clonotypes obtained by the gDNA method from a few donors were computed using OLGA. TCRdb took over this immuneACCESS table, retaining in-frame rearrangements with V and J assigned. Such tables are incomplete; in checked studies, under half of the missing clones stem from an unresolved V gene, and the remainder is unexplained. V and J calls and clone size are as listed in that table; D and trimming were resolved from the DNA. A total of fewer than 1 million clones appear in this sample, approximately 97% of them only once. The top ten clones comprise less than 0.25% of the sample.

From its cysteine to its phenylalanine, the CDR3 spans 15 amino acids. Of the read, only the CDR3 DNA is kept; its 45 bases are in frame from base 1. Trimming removed 4 bases from V and 5 bases from J; the gene matches leave 10 bases unexplained. Via the germline V gene (reference sequence), CDR1 is LNHDA and CDR2 SQIVND. The TCR was taken from a man aged 25-40 years in good health. The specimen sequenced was naive CD8+ T cells sorted from blood. The cell subset or site label for this specimen denotes: CD45RA+CCR7+. Here the chain combines TRBV19 and TRBJ2-7, with TRBD2 identical over 8 junction bases. Here the CDR3 is given as CASSKMPSGSHEQYF. Here is the DNA: TGTGCCAGTAGTAAAATGCCCAGCGGGAGCCACGAGCAGTACTTC. Here the CDR3 is joined to the reference TRBV19 and TRBJ2-7 genes, and the full variable domain is: DGGITQSPKYLFRKEGQNVTLSCEQNLNHDAMYWYRQDPGQGLRLIYYSQIVNDFQKGDIAEGYSVSREKKESFPLTVTSAQKNPTAFYLCASSKMPSGSHEQYFGPGTRLTVT.